This T cell receptor beta chain was sequenced during a study of OX40 agonist ivuxolimab in advanced cancers. Across the whole study: Ivuxolimab, an agonistic anti-OX40 (CD134) antibody, was given to patients. At 82.7% male, the cohort had a mean age of 60 years, ranging from roughly 20 to 79.

Exclusion of a patient followed from autoimmune disease history or systemic immunosuppression. This CDR3 contains 16 residues. Trimming left V 2 bases short and J 2 bases short, with 14 bases between. The germline V gene encodes CDR1 MRHNA and CDR2 SNTAGT. Repertoires were generated with immunoSEQ multiplex PCR, while TCRdb's copy carries only in-frame clones and drops some. This table holds approximately 73,000 clones, around nine tenths found once. Only one count was recorded for this clone. Antigen: not known. Regarding the study as a whole: Dosing at 0.1 to 3.0 mg/kg was accompanied by clonal expansion of CD4+ and CD8+ blood T cells by week 6.

The chain joins TRBV6-4 to TRBJ2-3, with D possibly matching TRBD1 (5 bases). This sequence was found in an adult with an advanced solid tumor such as melanoma, head and neck, liver or kidney cancer. The sample consisted of CD4+ or CD8+ T cells sorted from blood, taken in a trial of the OX40 agonist ivuxolimab. The CDR3 spells CASSDDSETATDTQYF. DNA of the CDR3: TGTGCCAGCAGTGACGACAGCGAAACCGCCACAGATACGCAGTATTTT.